The 5 T cell receptor beta chains below come from one sample, sequenced in a study of beta chain features in type 1 diabetes. Reverse transcribing all isolated RNA meant expressed TCRB transcripts were sequenced. Sequencing used immunoSEQ multiplex PCR; TCRdb keeps in-frame clones, though not all of them. The data show 400,000 to 500,000 clones, with roughly 14% seen just once and around 0.039% held by the top ten. Sequenced material: naive CD4+ T cells from blood. The receptors stem from a man aged 25 to 40 in good health.

The chain combines TRBV28 with TRBJ2-6, with D unresolved. The V end lost 8 bases, the J end lost 0 bases, and 5 bases lay between the germline ends. The CDR3 sequence is 13 residues long. CDR1 is MDHEN and CDR2 is SYDVKM in the germline V gene. The CDR3 DNA reads as TGTGCCAGCCGATCCTCTGGGGCCAACGTCCTGACTTTC. Translated: CASRSSGANVLTF.

The chain is built from TRBV9 and TRBJ2-3; D possibly corresponds to TRBD1 (6 bases). The CDR3 is 17 amino acids. V dropped 0 bases and J dropped 1 base, with 15 bases sitting between them. Germline V gives CDR1 SGDLS, CDR2 YYNGEE. DNA of the CDR3: TGTGCCAGCAGCGTAGCAAGTGGGGGCCTTGGCACAGATACGCAGTATTTT. Translated: CASSVASGGLGTDTQYF.

This chain uses TRBV30 with TRBJ1-3; D ambiguous. Germline assignment: CDR1 GTSNPN and CDR2 SVGIG (reference sequence). The CDR3 has 11 residues. The CDR3 region has the DNA TGTGCTGGAGATCGTGGAAACACCATATATTTT. This gives the protein CAGDRGNTIYF. The variable domain in full, with the rest retrieved from reference TRBV30 and TRBJ1-3, is SQTIHQWPATLVQPVGSPLSLECTVEGTSNPNLYWYRQAAGRGLQLLFYSVGIGQISSEVPQNLSASRPQDRQFILSSKKLLLSDSGFYLCAGDRGNTIYFGEGSWLTVV.

This clone was seen only a few times. This chain uses TRBV9 with TRBJ2-1; D perhaps matches TRBD2 (5 bases). This CDR3 has 15 residues. The germline V gene has CDR1 SGDLS and CDR2 YYNGEE. V lost 4 bases, J lost 6 bases, and 17 bases lay in between. The CDR3 DNA follows: TGTGCCAGCAGCCCCGAGGGTCGGAGCACCAATGAGCAGTTCTTC. Its protein is CASSPEGRSTNEQFF.

The rearrangement links TRBV2 to TRBJ2-3; D possibly corresponds to TRBD1 (6 bases). Trimming shortened V by 4 bases and J by 6 bases, and 11 bases separated the two germline ends. Germline loops: CDR1 SNHLY, CDR2 FYNNEI. This CDR3 spans 13 amino acids. The CDR3 here is CASSGDRTDTQYF. CDR3 in DNA: TGTGCCAGCAGTGGTGACAGGACGGATACGCAGTATTTT.